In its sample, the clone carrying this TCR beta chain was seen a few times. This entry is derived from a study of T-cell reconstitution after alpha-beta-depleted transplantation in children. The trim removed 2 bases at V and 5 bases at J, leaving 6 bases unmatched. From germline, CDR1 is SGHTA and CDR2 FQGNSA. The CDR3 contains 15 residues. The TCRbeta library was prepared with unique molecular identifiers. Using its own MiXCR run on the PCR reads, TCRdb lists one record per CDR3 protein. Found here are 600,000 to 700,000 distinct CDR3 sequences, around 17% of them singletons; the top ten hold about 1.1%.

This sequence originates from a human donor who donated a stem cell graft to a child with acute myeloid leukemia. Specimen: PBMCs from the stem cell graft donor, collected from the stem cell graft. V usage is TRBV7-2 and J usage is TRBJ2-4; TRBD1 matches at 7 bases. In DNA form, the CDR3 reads TGTGCCAGCAGCTTACCGGGACAGAGAGAAAACATTCAGTACTTC. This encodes CASSLPGQRENIQYF.